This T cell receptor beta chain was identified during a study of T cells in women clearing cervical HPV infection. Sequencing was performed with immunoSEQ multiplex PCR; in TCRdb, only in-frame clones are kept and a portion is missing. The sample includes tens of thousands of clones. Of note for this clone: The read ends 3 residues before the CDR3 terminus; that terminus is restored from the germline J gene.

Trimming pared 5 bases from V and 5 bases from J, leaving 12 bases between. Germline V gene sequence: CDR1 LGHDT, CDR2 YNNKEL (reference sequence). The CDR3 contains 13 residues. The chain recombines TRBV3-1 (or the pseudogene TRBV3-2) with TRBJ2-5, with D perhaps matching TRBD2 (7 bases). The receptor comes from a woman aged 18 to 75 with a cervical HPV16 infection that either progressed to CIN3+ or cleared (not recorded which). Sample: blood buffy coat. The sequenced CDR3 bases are TGTGCCAGCAGCATCAGGGGAGGGGAGACC. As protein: CASSIRGGET. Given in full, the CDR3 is CASSIRGGETQYF.